Listed here are 24 T cell receptor beta chains from one sample, sequenced in a study of cytomegalovirus exposure and HLA in healthy donors. PCR employed 60 Vbeta and 13 Jbeta primers. Assay used: immunoSEQ multiplex PCR; TCRdb lists only in-frame clones, some missing. The data contain around 100,000 clones, 60% to 80% of them singletons. Sequenced sample: PBMCs. The receptors were sampled from a man aged 55 to 70 in good health and CMV-seropositive.

This clone was counted a few times. V and J are TRBV28 and TRBJ1-5; 7 bases are shared with TRBD1. V shed 3 bases, J shed 0 bases, and the junction held 8 bases outside the gene matches. CDR1 and CDR2 (germline): MDHEN, SYDVKM. The CDR3 extends over 17 amino acids. Here the CDR3 reads CASSFRTGYLSNQPQHF. The DNA for the CDR3 is TGTGCCAGCAGTTTTCGGACAGGCTACCTTAGCAATCAGCCCCAGCATTTT.

The chain employs TRBV11-2 and TRBJ2-1; TRBD1 is a possible D gene (6 bases). V was pared by 1 base and J by 12 bases, with 13 bases between. The CDR3 runs 13 residues. CDR1 and CDR2 from the germline V gene are SGHAT and FQNNGV. The CDR3 here is CASSLALGGGQFF. The CDR3 DNA reads TGTGCCAGCAGCTTAGCCCTTGGGGGCGGGCAGTTCTTC.

This clone was seen a single time. The chain employs TRBV7-5 and TRBJ1-5. TRBV7-5 is an annotated pseudogene. The CDR3 has 13 amino acids. The CDR3 is CVRRLAWEGPQHF. CDR3 bases: TGTGTCAGAAGACTTGCGTGGGAGGGACCCCAGCATTTT.

The chain combines TRBV10-1 with TRBJ2-1, with 8 bases identical to TRBD1. The CDR3 covers 17 residues. V was clipped by 0 bases and J by 2 bases; unmatched bases: 6. Germline CDR1 WNHNN, CDR2 SYGVQD (reference sequence). CDR3 DNA sequence: TGCGCCAGCAGTGAGTCTAGCAGACAGGGGACCTACAATGAGCAGTTCTTC. Translated, it gives CASSESSRQGTYNEQFF.

This chain links TRBV7-6 with TRBJ1-4, with 7 bases fitting TRBD1. There are 15 residues in the CDR3. The trim removed 3 bases at V and 5 bases at J, leaving 6 bases unmatched. Germline values: CDR1 SGHVS, CDR2 FNYEAQ. CDR3 sequence reads: CASSLGAGGNEKLFF. For the CDR3, the DNA is TGTGCCAGCAGCTTGGGAGCAGGGGGAAATGAAAAACTGTTTTTT.

The chain combines TRBV5-6 with TRBJ2-1; tentatively, D is TRBD1 (5 bases). The germline V gene has CDR1 SGHDT and CDR2 YYEEEE. The CDR3 sequence is 16 residues long. Trimming removed 1 base from V and 5 bases from J, with 16 bases in between. This CDR3 reads CASSLTGTFGDNEQFF. CDR3 nucleotides: TGTGCCAGCAGCTTGACAGGCACCTTTGGGGACAATGAGCAGTTCTTC.

Here the CDR3 reads CASSETYGHVNEKLFF. The CDR3 DNA reads as TGCGCCAGCAGTGAGACCTATGGACACGTTAATGAAAAACTGTTTTTT. This sequence joins TRBV10-1 and TRBJ1-4, with a possible D match to TRBD1 (5 bases). From germline, CDR1 is WNHNN and CDR2 SYGVQD (reference sequence). Trimming took off 2 bases at V and 4 bases at J, with 14 bases between the two ends. This CDR3 has 16 residues.

This chain uses TRBV7-8 with TRBJ1-4, with a possible D match to TRBD1 (6 bases). The CDR3 runs 17 residues. Trimming shortened V by 6 bases and J by 5 bases, and 22 bases separated the two germline ends. Germline CDR1 reads SGHVS; CDR2 reads FQNEAQ. The DNA of the CDR3 is TGTGCCAGCAGGGGTCAGGGCCTCACAGGGAGAAATGAAAAACTGTTTTTT. Encoded protein: CASRGQGLTGRNEKLFF.

The gene calls are TRBV28 and TRBJ1-1; tentatively, D is TRBD1 (5 bases). Germline lookup yields CDR1 MDHEN and CDR2 SYDVKM. The CDR3 has 14 residues. The germline V and J ends were trimmed by 4 bases and 1 base, with 10 bases remaining between them. CDR3 residues: CASSSSGSNTEAFF. CDR3 coding DNA: TGTGCCAGCAGTTCCTCAGGGTCGAACACTGAAGCTTTCTTT.

The chain recombines TRBV10-3 with TRBJ2-7; TRBD1 matches 9 bases. The CDR3 covers 15 residues. The J segment lost 5 bases and the V segment lost 2 bases, leaving 7 bases of the junction unmatched. Germline CDR1 ENHRY, CDR2 SYGVKD. CDR3 sequence (DNA): TGTGCCATCAGTGAGCCGGGACAGGGATACCACGAGCAGTACTTC. It encodes CAISEPGQGYHEQYF.

This clone appeared many times. V gene TRBV19 combines with J gene TRBJ2-1; D is unclear. The germline CDR1 and CDR2 sequences are LNHDA and SQIVND (reference sequence). The CDR3 totals 13 residues. V lost 11 bases, J lost 3 bases, and 14 bases lay in between. The CDR3 DNA follows: TGTGCCGCGGCTCGAAACATCTACAATGAGCAGTTCTTC. Translating gives CAAARNIYNEQFF.

The V and J genes are TRBV12-5 and TRBJ2-2; D is perhaps TRBD2 (5 bases). CDR1 and CDR2 (germline): LGHNT, FRNRAP. The CDR3 contains 15 residues. V was trimmed by 4 bases and J by 6 bases, leaving 15 bases between them. CDR3 bases: TGTGCTAGTGGTTCTCCTCGGGGTAGCGCCGGGGAGCTGTTTTTT. Amino acid sequence: CASGSPRGSAGELFF. Drawing the rest from reference TRBV12-5 and TRBJ2-2, the complete variable domain is DARVTQTPRHKVTEMGQEVTMRCQPILGHNTVFWYRQTMMQGLELLAYFRNRAPLDDSGMPKDRFSAEMPDATLATLKIQPSEPRDSAVYFCASGSPRGSAGELFFGEGSRLTVL.

The chain uses TRBV7-2 and TRBJ2-7, with TRBD1 identical over 11 bases. Trimming took 5 bases from V and 4 from J; bases not matched to a gene: 7. Germline loops: CDR1 SGHTA, CDR2 FQGNSA. This CDR3 comprises 15 residues. The CDR3 bases are TGTGCCAGCAGCCTAGGGACAGGGGGAGGTTACGAGCAGTACTTC. Amino acids: CASSLGTGGGYEQYF.

This clone was recorded once. The chain couples TRBV11-2 to TRBJ2-5, with 12 bases identical to TRBD2. Germline assignment: CDR1 SGHAT and CDR2 FQNNGV. V shed 4 bases and J 4 bases; nucleotides not matched to a gene: 16. The CDR3 sequence is 19 residues long. The DNA of the CDR3 is TGTGCCAGCAGCTCCGCGGCGACTAGCGGGGGAACCTCGGGAGAGACCCAGTACTTC. Amino acid sequence: CASSSAATSGGTSGETQYF.

V and J are TRBV7-9 and TRBJ2-5; 9 bases agree with TRBD1. CDR1 is SEHNR and CDR2 is FQNEAQ in the germline V gene (reference sequence). Trimming took 6 bases from V and 4 from J; bases not matched to a gene: 3. CDR3 length: 13 residues. The chain's CDR3 is CASRQGAGETQYF. The CDR3 DNA follows: TGTGCCAGCAGACAGGGGGCGGGAGAGACCCAGTACTTC.

The genes are TRBV4-3 and TRBJ2-5, with TRBD1 matching 11 bases. V trimming: 5 bases; J trimming: 4 bases; junction bases outside the gene matches: 15. This CDR3 is 18 amino acids long. Germline-derived CDR1 and CDR2 are LGHNA and YSLEER. The CDR3 loop reads CASSERGGRTGGRETQYF. CDR3 bases: TGCGCCAGCAGCGAAAGGGGCGGCCGGACAGGGGGCCGAGAGACCCAGTACTTC.

The V call is TRBV5-1, the J call TRBJ2-1; 8 bases align to TRBD1. This CDR3 has 13 residues. Germline CDR1 and CDR2: SGHRS and YFSETQ. V was clipped by 9 bases and J by 2 bases; unmatched bases: 4. The CDR3 here is CATRQGPYNEQFF. The CDR3 DNA reads TGCGCCACCAGACAGGGGCCCTACAATGAGCAGTTCTTC.

The chain is built from TRBV5-1 and TRBJ2-1, with a weak D call TRBD2 (6 bases). Germline V gives CDR1 SGHRS, CDR2 YFSETQ. The CDR3 consists of 17 residues. V lost 0 bases and J 4 bases, leaving 17 bases between the germline ends. CDR3 DNA: TGCGCCAGCAGCTTGGGCGCGGCGGGGAGGCAATACAATGAGCAGTTCTTC. Protein sequence: CASSLGAAGRQYNEQFF.

This clone showed up just once. The chain recombines TRBV13 with TRBJ2-3, with 10 nucleotides matching TRBD2. The CDR3 consists of 17 residues. The V gene end was trimmed by 6 bases and the J gene end by 2 bases; junction bases not matched to a gene: 11. Germline V gives CDR1 PRHDT, CDR2 FYEKMQ (reference sequence). DNA for the CDR3: TGTGCCAGCAGTTCACCGGGACTAGCGTCCTACACAGATACGCAGTATTTT. Its protein product is CASSSPGLASYTDTQYF.

This clone has only a few counts. The chain has TRBV7-2 and TRBJ1-1, with 9 bases matching TRBD1. V gave up 3 bases and J gave up 7 bases; unmatched junction bases: 6. In germline, CDR1 is SGHTA, CDR2 FQGNSA. The CDR3 contains 14 residues. Written as DNA, the CDR3 is TGTGCCAGCAGCTTCGGGACAGGGAGGGTTGAAGCTTTCTTT. Translation gives CASSFGTGRVEAFF.

This clone was counted between two and nine times. The rearrangement links TRBV5-4 to TRBJ1-6; 7 bases agree with TRBD1. The trim removed 0 bases at V and 10 bases at J, leaving 7 bases unmatched. The CDR3 has 15 amino acids. The germline CDR1 and CDR2 sequences are SGHNT and YYREEE (reference sequence). CDR3 bases: TGTGCCAGCAGCTTGGACCAGGGGGGAAACTCACCCCTCCACTTT. It codes for CASSLDQGGNSPLHF.

The count of this clone is one. This chain connects TRBV11-2 to TRBJ2-7, with TRBD1 as a possible D gene (6 bases). The CDR3 extends over 14 amino acids. Trimming took off 2 bases at V and 5 bases at J, with 13 bases between the two ends. The germline V gene encodes CDR1 SGHAT and CDR2 FQNNGV. The CDR3 is CASSLHRARDEQYF. The CDR3 DNA follows: TGTGCCAGCAGCTTACACAGGGCCCGGGACGAGCAGTACTTC.

This clone was observed a few times. The J gene is TRBJ2-3, the V gene TRBV7-9, with D perhaps matching TRBD2 (7 bases). Germline V gene data show CDR1 as SEHNR and CDR2 as FQNEAQ (reference sequence). The CDR3 loop spans 14 amino acids. V was cut by 0 bases and J by 5 bases, with 9 bases left in between. The CDR3 sequence is CASSLAGGRDTQYF. CDR3 sequence (DNA): TGTGCCAGCAGCTTAGCGGGGGGGCGAGATACGCAGTATTTT.

CDR3 DNA sequence: TGTGCCAGCGCTGGGCCTTCGGTCGGCTACACCTTC. It codes for CASAGPSVGYTF. The chain employs TRBV6-1 and TRBJ1-2; D remains ambiguous. V was cut by 8 bases and J by 8 bases, with 15 bases left in between. CDR3 size: 12 residues. CDR1 and CDR2 from the germline V gene are MNHNS and SASEGT.